The sequence of this T cell receptor (beta chain) was determined in a study of CD8 T cells in ankylosing spondylitis. Quantitative 5'-RACE with molecular barcodes was used to make the TCR beta libraries. TCRdb itself ran the 5' RACE reads through MiXCR, one entry per CDR3 protein. Here the sample spans approximately 240,000 distinct CDR3 sequences, 24% being singletons. Notes on the study in general: Disease-linked clones reportedly concentrated significantly in matched ankylosing spondylitis synovial fluid. Apparently characteristic of ankylosing spondylitis blood was a TCR beta motif (roughly eight highly homologous variants). Some motif variants were previously reported in reactive arthritis synovial fluid and blood.

This clonotype was counted at least ten times. Its specificity is unknown. Germline V gene sequence: CDR1 SGHRS, CDR2 YFSETQ. The CDR3 contains 14 residues. V was trimmed by 0 bases and J by 5 bases, leaving 10 bases between them. The V and J genes are TRBV5-1 and TRBJ2-3, with D tentatively TRBD1 (6 bases). Sequencing input: blood, either unsorted or a sorted T cell fraction (not recorded which). This TCR came from a male donor with ankylosing spondylitis or in good health (not recorded which). The CDR3 sequence: CASSLGGLGDTQYF. The CDR3 DNA follows: TGCGCCAGCAGCTTGGGGGGGCTGGGAGATACGCAGTATTTT.